This T cell receptor (beta chain) was obtained from a study of OX40 agonist ivuxolimab in advanced cancers. For the study in its entirety: Ivuxolimab, which targeted the costimulatory receptor OX40 (CD134), was an agonistic, fully human IgG2 monoclonal antibody. The dose-escalation cohort was 82.7% male with a mean age of about 60 years, ranging from roughly 20 to 85. Among the approximately 54 dose-escalation patients, around 19 had hepatocellular carcinoma, 15 melanoma, 9 renal cell carcinoma and 9 head and neck cancer. Intravenous ivuxolimab was administered to patients every 2 weeks at six dose levels: 0.01, 0.1, 0.3, 1.5, 3 and 10 mg/kg. Peripheral TCRbeta sequencing was intended to test whether TCR sequence diversity was altered and clonal T-cell expansion was caused by ivuxolimab. Partial responses occurred in three dose-escalation patients: two with cutaneous melanoma and one with hepatocellular carcinoma. Patients were allowed to have had prior anti-PD-1, anti-PD-L1 or anti-CTLA-4 therapy, and around 40% of the dose-escalation patients had previously received checkpoint inhibitors. The monotherapy dose-escalation portion (N ≈ 52 patients) of the phase I ivuxolimab trial is reported in the paper.

For sequencing of the TCRbeta CDR3 region, genomic DNA was extracted from the sorted cells. TCRbeta CDR3 regions were sequenced using the immunoSEQ Assay. TCRdb re-hosts the immuneACCESS table, in-frame sequences only. Its copies lack some clones; in the studies checked, an unresolved V gene accounts for under half of them, and the cause for the rest is not known. Across this sample there are tens of thousands of clones, with 80% seen only once. The ten biggest clones cover 3.5% to 5% of the sample. Patients with a history of autoimmune disease or receiving systemic immunosuppression were excluded from the trial. Peripheral blood for TCR sequencing was collected from all dose cohorts at baseline, on cycle 4 day 1, and on cycle 7 day 1. The samples were taken from a phase I, first-in-human, multicenter, open-label dose-escalation trial of ivuxolimab. Adults with locally advanced or metastatic head and neck squamous cell, hepatocellular, melanoma or renal cell carcinoma were enrolled in the trial. Before TCR sequencing, CD4+ and CD8+ T cells were separately sorted from peripheral blood.

In the case of this clone: Its antigen is currently not known. Base qualities are not recorded, but no much larger clone differs from it by a single base.

General findings and caveats noted by the study authors: At doses from 0.1 to 3.0 mg/kg, clonal expansion was seen in both CD4+ and CD8+ blood T cells between baseline and week 6. Which antigens the clonally expanded peripheral T cells were specific for was not determined. In the 0.1-3.0 mg/kg groups, partial responders had among the lowest normalized peripheral clonal expansion, particularly in CD8+ T cells. Low levels of normalized T-cell clonal expansion were also seen in some nonresponding patients. After ivuxolimab, CD8+ T cells had more expanded clones than CD4+ T cells on average.

From the cysteine through the phenylalanine, the CDR3 covers 15 amino acids. CDR3 DNA is the only sequence kept; it has 45 bases, read in frame from the first base. The germline V gene (reference sequence) supplies CDR1 MNHNY and CDR2 SVGAGI. The V end gives up 7 bases and the J end 3 bases, leaving 10 bases in the junction not matched to a gene. The origin of this receptor is an adult with an advanced solid tumor such as melanoma, head and neck, liver or kidney cancer. The sample was CD4+ or CD8+ T cells sorted from blood, taken in a trial of the OX40 agonist ivuxolimab. This chain is built from TRBV6-6 and TRBJ2-7, with TRBD1 identical over 9 junction bases. The sequenced DNA: TGTGCCAGCACTAATCCCGGGACAGGGAACTACGAGCAGTACTTC. This is translated as CASTNPGTGNYEQYF.